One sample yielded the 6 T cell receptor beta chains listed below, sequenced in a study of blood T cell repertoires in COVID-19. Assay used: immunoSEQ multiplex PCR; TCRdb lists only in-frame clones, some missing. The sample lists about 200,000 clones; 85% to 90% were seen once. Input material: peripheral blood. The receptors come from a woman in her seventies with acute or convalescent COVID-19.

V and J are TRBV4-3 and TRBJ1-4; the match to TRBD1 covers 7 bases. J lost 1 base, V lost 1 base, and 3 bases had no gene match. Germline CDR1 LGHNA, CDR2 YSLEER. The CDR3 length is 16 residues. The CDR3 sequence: CASSQGNRGTNEKLFF. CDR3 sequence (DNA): TGCGCCAGCAGCCAAGGGAACAGGGGAACTAATGAAAAACTGTTTTTT.

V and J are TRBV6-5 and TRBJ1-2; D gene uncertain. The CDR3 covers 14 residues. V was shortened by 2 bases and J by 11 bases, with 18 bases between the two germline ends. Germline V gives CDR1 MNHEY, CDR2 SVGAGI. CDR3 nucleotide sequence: TGTGCCAGCAGTTACGATGCGACAAAGGCCCAATACACCTTC. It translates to CASSYDATKAQYTF.

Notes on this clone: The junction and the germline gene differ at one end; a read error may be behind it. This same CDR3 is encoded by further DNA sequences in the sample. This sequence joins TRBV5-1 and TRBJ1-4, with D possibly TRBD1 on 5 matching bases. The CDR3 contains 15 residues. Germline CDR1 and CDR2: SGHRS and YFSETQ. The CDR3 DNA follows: TGCGCCAGCAGCCAGACAGACCCAACTAATGAAAAACTATTTTTT. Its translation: CASSQTDPTNEKLFF.

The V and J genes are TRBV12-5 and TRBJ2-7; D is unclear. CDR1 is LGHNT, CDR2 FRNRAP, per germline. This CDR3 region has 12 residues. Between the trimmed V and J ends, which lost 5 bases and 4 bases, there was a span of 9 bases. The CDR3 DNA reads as TGTGCTAGTGGTGGCCGAGGTTACGAGCAGTACTTC. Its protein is CASGGRGYEQYF.

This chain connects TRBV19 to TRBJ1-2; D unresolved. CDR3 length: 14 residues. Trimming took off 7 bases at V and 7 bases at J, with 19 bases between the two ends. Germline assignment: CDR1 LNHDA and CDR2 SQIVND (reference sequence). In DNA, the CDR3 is TGTGCCAGTATTGAACTCGCGAGAGGAGGTGGCTACACCTTC. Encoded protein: CASIELARGGGYTF.

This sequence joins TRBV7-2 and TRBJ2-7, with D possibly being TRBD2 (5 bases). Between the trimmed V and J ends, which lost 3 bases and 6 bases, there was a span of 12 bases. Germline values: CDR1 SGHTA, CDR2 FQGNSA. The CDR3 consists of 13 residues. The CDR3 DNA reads TGTGCCAGCAGCTTTGGACTCCTTTCCGAGCAGTACTTC. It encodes CASSFGLLSEQYF.